This T cell receptor beta chain is from a study of OX40 agonist ivuxolimab in advanced cancers. The CDR3 spans 13 residues. Between the trimmed V and J ends, which lost 2 bases and 4 bases, there was a span of 9 bases. Germline V lookup: CDR1 MDHEN, CDR2 SYDVKM. The protocol was immunoSEQ multiplex PCR, while the TCRdb copy is restricted to in-frame clones and leaves out a portion. The table lists tens of thousands of clones, about 93% of them singletons. The sequenced sample was CD4+ or CD8+ T cells sorted from blood, obtained in a trial of the OX40 agonist ivuxolimab. The source of this sequence is an adult with an advanced solid tumor such as melanoma, head and neck, liver or kidney cancer. V and J are TRBV28 and TRBJ2-7; D remains unclear. CDR3 nucleotide sequence: TGTGCCAGCAGTTTAAACCCCCAGTACGAGCAGTACTTC. It codes for CASSLNPQYEQYF.